Given below is one TCR beta chain in context. Antigen unknown. The sample originates from a study of T cell responses to AZD1222 COVID-19 vaccine. Study-level points and caveats: Receipt of two AZD1222 doses was followed by a rise in Spike-specific TCR breadth and depth. Distributed over spike, vaccine-associated CD4 TCRs predominated at 160-218 and 743-854.

This CDR3 has 13 amino acids. Germline-derived CDR1 and CDR2 are MDHEN and SYDVKM. V shed 6 bases and J shed 12 bases, with 20 bases lying between them. Profiled with immunoSEQ multiplex PCR; TCRdb holds only in-frame clones, not every one. The sample lists 140,000 or so clones; over 85% were seen once. The TCR comes from an adult in good health. The chain combines TRBV28 with TRBJ1-2; D remains ambiguous. Source: peripheral blood, taken on day 0 of AZD1222 vaccination. CDR3 in amino acids: CASRTSGAIRNTF. The DNA of the CDR3 is TGTGCCAGCAGAACTTCGGGAGCCATCCGGAACACCTTC.